One TCR beta chain is described in this entry. The antigen remains undetermined. This entry comes from a study of shared clonotypes between healthy human individuals. Whole-study results and caveats: Represented diversity (both genetic and exposure-history) was limited by the small number of donors.

Original methodology: ImmunoSEQ sequences covered only the junction and lacked quality scores; filtering therefore differed. The assay was immunoSEQ multiplex PCR, and TCRdb's table has in-frame clones only and misses some. Clonal size and the V and J genes are those of that table, whereas D and trimming came from the DNA. The sample lists about 450,000 clones; around 80% were seen once. J gave up 1 base and V 6 bases, and 5 bases lay outside the gene matches. The CDR3 spans 15 residues. Germline V gene sequence: CDR1 SNHLY, CDR2 FYNNEI. Donors had no recently reported acute infections or vaccinations and were HIV-negative. Every one of the donors was a Caucasian adult that lived in Nashville, Tennessee.

The TCR was taken from a woman in her 40s in good health. Some clones in this sample may be carry-over from other donors' samples. The sequenced sample was PBMCs. The V call is TRBV2, the J call TRBJ2-3; 9 nucleotides align to TRBD2. CDR3 DNA sequence: TGTGCCAGCAGAGTAGCGGGAGTTGGCACAGATACGCAGTATTTT. This gives the protein CASRVAGVGTDTQYF.